This record covers a single TCR beta chain. The record originates from a study of T cell changes during pregnancy in multiple sclerosis. The CDR3 contains 15 residues. V gave up 5 bases and J gave up 3 bases, with 11 bases separating them. Germline V gene sequence: CDR1 SGHNT, CDR2 YENEEA. TCRdb's table, derived via immunoSEQ multiplex PCR, lists solely in-frame clones and lacks some. Of roughly 110,000 clones in the sample, 85% to 95% were seen once. This chain links TRBV11-3 with TRBJ2-6; D might be TRBD1 (6 bases). The sample here was peripheral blood, taken in the third trimester of pregnancy. This TCR derives from a female donor in good health, enrolled as a control in a pregnancy study. CDR3 region: CASSDGGIGANVLTF. CDR3 DNA sequence: TGTGCCAGCAGCGATGGGGGCATTGGGGCCAACGTCCTGACTTTC.